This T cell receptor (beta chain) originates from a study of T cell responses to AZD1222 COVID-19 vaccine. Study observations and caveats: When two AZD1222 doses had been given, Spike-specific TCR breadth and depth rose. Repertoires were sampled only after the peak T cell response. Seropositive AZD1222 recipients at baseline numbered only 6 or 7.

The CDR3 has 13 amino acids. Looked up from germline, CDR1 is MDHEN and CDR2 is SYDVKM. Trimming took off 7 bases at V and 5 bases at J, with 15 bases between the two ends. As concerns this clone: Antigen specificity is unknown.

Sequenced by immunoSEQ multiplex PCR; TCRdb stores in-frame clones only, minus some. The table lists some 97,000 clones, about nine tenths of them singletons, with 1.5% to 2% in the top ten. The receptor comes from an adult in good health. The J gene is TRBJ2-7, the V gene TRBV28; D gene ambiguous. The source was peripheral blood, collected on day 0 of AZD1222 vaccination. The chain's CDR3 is CASKQTGGDEQYF. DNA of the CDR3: TGTGCCAGCAAGCAGACCGGCGGCGACGAGCAGTACTTC.